The 26 T cell receptor beta chains below come from one sample, sequenced in a study of blood T cell repertoires in COVID-19. The protocol was immunoSEQ multiplex PCR, while the TCRdb copy is restricted to in-frame clones and leaves out a portion. The repertoire includes about 150,000 clones, 86% of them detected once, and 2.5% to 4% sits in the top ten. Sequencing used peripheral blood. The origin of the receptors is an older man with acute or convalescent COVID-19.

The chain employs TRBV5-1 and TRBJ1-4, with D perhaps matching TRBD1 (6 bases). Trimming pared 4 bases from V and 4 bases from J, leaving 8 bases between. CDR3 size: 13 residues. Germline-derived CDR1 and CDR2 are SGHRS and YFSETQ. CDR3 in DNA: TGCGCCAGCAGCACGGACAGTAATGAAAAACTGTTTTTT. Translated: CASSTDSNEKLFF.

The V gene is TRBV28, the J gene TRBJ2-7, with D perhaps matching TRBD1 (6 bases). CDR1 is MDHEN and CDR2 is SYDVKM in the germline V gene. The CDR3 loop spans 15 amino acids. V was pared by 7 bases and J by 2 bases, with 18 bases between. Written as DNA, the CDR3 is TGTGCCAGCACCGAATCGACAGGCGTACCCTACGAGCAGTACTTC. Amino acids: CASTESTGVPYEQYF.

The chain links TRBV13 to TRBJ2-7; a weak D match, TRBD1 (6 bases). The V end was cut by 5 bases, the J end by 5 bases, with 19 bases between. The CDR3 runs 15 residues. Germline lookup yields CDR1 PRHDT and CDR2 FYEKMQ (reference sequence). CDR3 sequence reads: CASSQIQGPPDEQYF. The CDR3 DNA reads as TGTGCCAGCAGCCAGATACAGGGACCCCCGGACGAGCAGTACTTC. The full variable domain, its missing parts supplied by reference TRBV13 and TRBJ2-7, is AAGVIQSPRHLIKEKRETATLKCYPIPRHDTVYWYQQGPGQDPQFLISFYEKMQSDKGSIPDRFSAQQFSDYHSELNMSSLELGDSALYFCASSQIQGPPDEQYFGPGTRLTVT.

The rearrangement joins TRBV3-1 (or the pseudogene TRBV3-2) to TRBJ1-2; 7 bases are a match to TRBD1. V lost 4 bases and J lost 3; bases outside the gene matches: 5. The CDR3 covers 14 residues. Germline values: CDR1 LGHDT, CDR2 YNNKEL (reference sequence). CDR3 amino acids: CASSRGQNYYGYTF. In nucleotides, the CDR3 is TGTGCCAGCAGCCGGGGACAGAATTACTATGGCTACACCTTC.

V and J are TRBV19 and TRBJ1-5; no definite D call. CDR1 is LNHDA and CDR2 is SQIVND in the germline V gene (reference sequence). V lost 2 bases, J lost 1 base, and 15 bases lay in between. The CDR3 runs to 17 residues. CDR3 in amino acids: CASSIREGRRSNQPQHF. CDR3 DNA: TGTGCCAGTAGTATACGTGAAGGGAGAAGGAGCAATCAGCCCCAGCATTTT.

This clone has more than one count but fewer than ten. The CDR3 DNA sequence: TGTGCCAGCAGGGCATTCTCTGGAAACACCATATATTTT. Its protein product is CASRAFSGNTIYF. V gene TRBV2 combines with J gene TRBJ1-3; D gene ambiguous. CDR1 and CDR2 (germline): SNHLY, FYNNEI. This CDR3 is 13 amino acids long. Trimming pared 6 bases from V and 0 bases from J, leaving 6 bases between.

The chain employs TRBV21-1 and TRBJ2-7; no DNA check was done on the table's D call, TRBD2. TRBV21-1 is listed as a pseudogene. CDR3 length equals 11 residues. In DNA, the CDR3 is TGTGCCAGCAGAAGCAACCACGAGCAGTACTTC. Translating gives CASRSNHEQYF.

The rearrangement uses TRBV19 and TRBJ1-1; D is possibly TRBD1 (5 bases). The germline V gene has CDR1 LNHDA and CDR2 SQIVND (reference sequence). V gave up 2 bases and J gave up 5 bases, with 15 bases separating them. The CDR3 sequence is 15 residues long. CDR3 loop: CASSISGQGLTEAFF. The CDR3 region has the DNA TGTGCCAGTAGTATATCTGGGCAGGGATTGACTGAAGCTTTCTTT.

This clone has just one count. V is TRBV7-8 and J is TRBJ1-1; possible D gene TRBD1, 6 bases. The CDR3 totals 15 residues. Trimming stripped 4 bases from V and 1 base from J, with 13 bases between. CDR1 and CDR2 (germline): SGHVS, FQNEAQ. The CDR3 DNA follows: TGTGCCAGCAGCTACACCGGGACACGGAACACTGAAGCTTTCTTT. Its protein product is CASSYTGTRNTEAFF.

V gene TRBV6-2 or TRBV6-3 combines with J gene TRBJ2-1; 12 bases are a match to TRBD2. The CDR3 contains 15 residues. The V gene end was trimmed by 2 bases and the J gene end by 9 bases; junction bases not matched to a gene: 5. Germline V gives CDR1 MNHEY, CDR2 SVGEGT. Here the CDR3 DNA reads TGTGCCAGCAGTTACGCCGCACTAGCGGGAGGTGAGCAGTTCTTC. Translating gives CASSYAALAGGEQFF.

The J gene is TRBJ2-3, the V gene TRBV12-3 or TRBV12-4, with D perhaps TRBD1 (5 bases). The CDR3 covers 13 residues. The V end was cut by 4 bases, the J end by 2 bases, with 7 bases between. The CDR3 is CASSSGSTDTQYF. CDR3 nucleotides: TGTGCCAGCAGTTCAGGGTCCACAGATACGCAGTATTTT.

The rearrangement joins TRBV9 to TRBJ2-7; the D gene is possibly TRBD2 (6 bases). This CDR3 region has 16 residues. V was pared by 0 bases and J by 3 bases, with 16 bases between. Germline values: CDR1 SGDLS, CDR2 YYNGEE. The CDR3: CASSVESREVDYEQYF. The CDR3 DNA reads as TGTGCCAGCAGCGTAGAGAGCAGGGAGGTTGACTACGAGCAGTACTTC.

This chain connects TRBV7-3 to TRBJ2-2; 9 nucleotides match TRBD1. The CDR3 contains 15 residues. Germline values: CDR1 SGHTA, CDR2 FQGTGA. J lost 4 bases, V lost 5 bases, and 5 bases had no gene match. CDR3 DNA sequence: TGTGCCAGCAGCCCCGGGACAGGGAGCACCGGGGAGCTGTTTTTT. Protein product: CASSPGTGSTGELFF.

J is TRBJ2-7 and V is TRBV25-1, with 11 bases lining up with TRBD1. Germline V lookup: CDR1 MGHDK, CDR2 SYGVNS. The CDR3 extends over 13 amino acids. V lost 10 bases, J lost 9 bases, and 11 bases stayed unmatched. The CDR3 sequence: CATSGQGGIGQYF. The CDR3 DNA reads as TGTGCCACCTCGGGACAGGGGGGTATAGGGCAGTACTTC.

This clone was counted between two and nine times. The chain employs TRBV7-2 and TRBJ1-6; D unresolved. The CDR3 covers 12 residues. Trimming removed 1 base from V and 7 bases from J, with 2 bases in between. Germline V gene sequence: CDR1 SGHTA, CDR2 FQGNSA. The CDR3 is CASSLVNSPLHF. In nucleotides, the CDR3 is TGTGCCAGCAGCTTAGTAAATTCACCCCTCCACTTT.

The V gene is TRBV2, the J gene TRBJ2-1; D not resolved. The CDR3 totals 14 residues. V lost 3 bases, J lost 8 bases, and 14 bases lay in between. CDR1 SNHLY and CDR2 FYNNEI come from the germline V gene. CDR3 sequence: CASSEGRQWDEQFF. In DNA, the CDR3 is TGTGCCAGCAGTGAGGGCAGGCAGTGGGATGAGCAGTTCTTC.

The gene calls are TRBV9 and TRBJ2-1, with D maybe TRBD2 (6 bases). The V end was cut by 0 bases, the J end by 1 base, with 20 bases between. CDR3 length equals 19 residues. Germline V CDR1 and CDR2: SGDLS, YYNGEE. The CDR3 DNA follows: TGTGCCAGCAGCGTAGCTGCGGGGCCGTTCCCCCCGTCCTACAATGAGCAGTTCTTC. Amino acids: CASSVAAGPFPPSYNEQFF. Looking up the rest from reference TRBV9 and TRBJ2-1 gives the full variable domain: DSGVTQTPKHLITATGQRVTLRCSPRSGDLSVYWYQQSLDQGLQFLIQYYNGEERAKGNILERFSAQQFPDLHSELNLSSLELGDSALYFCASSVAAGPFPPSYNEQFFGPGTRLTVL.

The chain links TRBV5-1 to TRBJ2-7; 12 positions agree with TRBD2. V lost 0 bases and J lost 2; bases outside the gene matches: 3. The V gene's germline CDR1 is SGHRS and CDR2 YFSETQ. The CDR3 has 16 residues. CDR3 region: CASSLAASGRAYEQYF. The DNA for the CDR3 is TGCGCCAGCAGCTTGGCCGCTAGCGGGAGGGCCTACGAGCAGTACTTC.

The genes are TRBV4-1 and TRBJ2-7; maybe TRBD2 (6 bases). The CDR3 runs 16 residues. The germline V and J ends were trimmed by 0 bases and 4 bases, with 16 bases remaining between them. Per the germline V gene, CDR1 is MGHRA and CDR2 is YSYEKL. CDR3 coding DNA: TGCGCCAGCAGCCAAGATAGCGGACCTACCCCATACGAGCAGTACTTC. This sequence encodes CASSQDSGPTPYEQYF.

Of note for this clone: The sample has other DNA sequences that encode this CDR3 too. CDR3 bases: TGCGCCAGCAGCTTGGGGACTGCGAACACTGAAGCTTTCTTT. Its protein is CASSLGTANTEAFF. The chain recombines TRBV5-1 with TRBJ1-1; D not resolved. V was cut by 0 bases and J by 1 base, with 7 bases left in between. This CDR3 spans 14 amino acids. Germline lookup yields CDR1 SGHRS and CDR2 YFSETQ.

J is TRBJ1-2 and V is TRBV7-2; no clear D gene. Trimming took off 3 bases at V and 8 bases at J, with 16 bases between the two ends. The CDR3 extends over 14 amino acids. Germline loops: CDR1 SGHTA, CDR2 FQGNSA. The CDR3 loop reads CASSFGRSGKGYTF. As DNA, the CDR3 is TGTGCCAGCAGCTTCGGACGGTCCGGGAAGGGCTACACCTTC. The full variable domain, with the rest looked up from reference TRBV7-2 and TRBJ1-2, is GAGVSQSPSNKVTEKGKDVELRCDPISGHTALYWYRQSLGQGLEFLIYFQGNSAPDKSGLPSDRFSAERTGGSVSTLTIQRTQQEDSAVYLCASSFGRSGKGYTFGSGTRLTVV.

This clone occurred once. J is TRBJ2-7 and V is TRBV5-1; D is ambiguous. The CDR3 runs 11 residues. Trimming stripped 4 bases from V and 2 bases from J, with 4 bases between. The germline CDR1 and CDR2 sequences are SGHRS and YFSETQ. CDR3 DNA: TGCGCCAGCAGCGGCACCTACGAGCAGTACTTC. Residues: CASSGTYEQYF.

The chain links TRBV6-5 to TRBJ1-4; 7 positions match TRBD1. Germline assignment: CDR1 MNHEY and CDR2 SVGAGI. V lost 6 bases, J lost 11 bases, and 12 bases stayed unmatched. The CDR3 runs 14 residues. The CDR3 protein is CASSVDRVGVKLFF. The CDR3 bases are TGTGCCAGCAGCGTTGACAGGGTGGGGGTGAAACTGTTTTTT.

This clone was seen at least ten times. This chain links TRBV6-5 with TRBJ1-2; TRBD1 matches 7 bases. Trimming cost V 6 bases and J 8 bases; bases outside gene matches: 9. Germline V gene lookup returns CDR1 MNHEY and CDR2 SVGAGI. CDR3 length: 13 residues. The CDR3 nucleotides read TGTGCCAGCAGGGGCACAGGGGCGGGAGGCTACACCTTC. Its protein is CASRGTGAGGYTF.

This chain joins TRBV9 and TRBJ2-7, with 12 nucleotides matching TRBD2. This CDR3 comprises 14 residues. V shed 4 bases and J 4 bases; nucleotides not matched to a gene: 3. The germline CDR1 and CDR2 sequences are SGDLS and YYNGEE. This CDR3 is CASSLAGGMYEQYF. For the CDR3, the DNA is TGTGCCAGCAGCCTAGCGGGAGGGATGTACGAGCAGTACTTC.

The chain recombines TRBV7-8 with TRBJ1-4; a possible D gene is TRBD1 (5 bases). The ends were cut back, 0 bases at V and 4 bases at J, with 12 bases in the middle. The length of the CDR3 is 16 residues. Germline values: CDR1 SGHVS, CDR2 FQNEAQ. Written as DNA, the CDR3 is TGTGCCAGCAGCTTAGCGCGGGGACCGATTAATGAAAAACTGTTTTTT. Protein product: CASSLARGPINEKLFF.